This T cell receptor (beta chain) was observed in a study of OX40 agonist ivuxolimab in advanced cancers. In the study overall: Every patient in dose escalation had hepatocellular carcinoma, melanoma, renal cell or head and neck cancer. Therapy given before enrollment (anti-PD-1, anti-PD-L1 or anti-CTLA-4) was allowed, and 30% to 50% had some.

The CDR3 has 13 amino acids. The V end was cut by 5 bases, the J end by 5 bases, with 13 bases between. Germline CDR1 reads SGDLS; CDR2 reads YYNGEE. TCRdb's copy holds only in-frame clones and misses some; the assay was immunoSEQ multiplex PCR. The sample has 100,000 to 150,000 clones, less than 95% seen once. Patients who had autoimmune disease history or got systemic immunosuppression were left out. This TCR derives from an adult with an advanced solid tumor such as melanoma, head and neck, liver or kidney cancer. This rearrangement joins TRBV9 to TRBJ1-1; D unresolved. Sequencing was performed on CD4+ or CD8+ T cells sorted from blood, taken in a trial of the OX40 agonist ivuxolimab. In nucleotides, the CDR3 is TGTGCCAGCAGTCGAGAGACGGCTACTGAAGCTTTCTTT. It specifies CASSRETATEAFF.